These 22 T cell receptor beta chains originate from one sample sequenced in a study of multiple sclerosis patients with progressive multifocal leukoencephalopathy. Time point noted: time of PML onset. Method: immunoSEQ multiplex PCR; TCRdb's copy keeps in-frame clones and lacks some. The sample has about 32,000 clones; roughly 87% are singletons. The input for sequencing was PBMCs, taken from a patient treated with natalizumab. The receptor set was obtained from a woman aged 40 to 55 with progressive multifocal leukoencephalopathy.

V usage is TRBV5-1 and J usage is TRBJ2-5; D ambiguous. The CDR3 runs 11 residues. From germline, CDR1 is SGHRS and CDR2 YFSETQ. Deletions cut 7 bases from V and 5 bases from J, with 9 bases between. The CDR3 nucleotides read TGCGCCAGCGGGCCCTTTGAGACCCAGTACTTC. Its translation: CASGPFETQYF.

Concerning this clone: This is likely an artifact of a read error, given a far larger clone one base away. The rearrangement uses TRBV4-2 and TRBJ2-1; D unclear. This CDR3 comprises 16 residues. Germline V gene data show CDR1 as LGHNA and CDR2 as YNFKEQ. Deletions cut 0 bases from V and 0 bases from J, with 9 bases between. CDR3 bases: TGTGCCAGCAGCCAAGAGGCCCAAAGCTCCTACAATGAGCAGTTCTTC. This encodes CASSQEAQSSYNEQFF.

This clone was picked up one time. The chain links TRBV4-3 to TRBJ1-1; D not resolved. The ends were cut back, 0 bases at V and 3 bases at J, with 14 bases in the middle. This CDR3 contains 16 residues. Looked up from germline, CDR1 is LGHNA and CDR2 is YSLEER. CDR3 DNA: TGCGCCAGCAGCCAAGAGGCTAGCTACAGAGACACTGAAGCTTTCTTT. As protein: CASSQEASYRDTEAFF.

This clone was seen a single time. CDR3 loop: CASSGAGYTF. The CDR3 DNA is TGTGCCAGCAGCGGGGCGGGCTACACCTTC. The chain is built from TRBV25-1 and TRBJ1-2, with D perhaps TRBD1 (5 bases). Germline V lookup: CDR1 MGHDK, CDR2 SYGVNS. CDR3 length: 10 amino acids. V was clipped by 6 bases and J by 8 bases, with 7 bases between them.

This rearrangement joins TRBV15 to TRBJ2-1; 7 positions match TRBD2. The CDR3 has 17 amino acids. J gave up 3 bases and V 0 bases, and 8 bases lay outside the gene matches. CDR1 and CDR2 from the germline V gene are LNHNV and YYDKDF (reference sequence). This CDR3 is CATSRDGGGGFYNEQFF. CDR3 nucleotide sequence: TGTGCCACCAGCAGAGATGGTGGCGGGGGATTCTACAATGAGCAGTTCTTC.

The chain joins TRBV27 to TRBJ2-3, with D maybe TRBD1 (6 bases). The germline CDR1 and CDR2 sequences are MNHEY and SMNVEV (reference sequence). CDR3 length equals 16 residues. V lost 6 bases to trimming and J lost 0 bases, with 16 bases between them. The CDR3 nucleotides read TGTGCCAGCAGCCGTCAGGGGTTCCCTAGCACAGATACGCAGTATTTT. Amino acid sequence: CASSRQGFPSTDTQYF.

CDR3 coding DNA: TGTGCCAGCAGTTTACTTGCTCTAAACACCATATATTTT. Translation: CASSLLALNTIYF. The genes are TRBV28 and TRBJ1-3; D gene uncertain. Germline CDR1 reads MDHEN; CDR2 reads SYDVKM. The CDR3 runs to 13 residues. V was clipped by 2 bases and J by 6 bases, with 8 bases between them.

The chain recombines TRBV6-1 with TRBJ2-1; D may be TRBD1 (6 bases). Trimming removed 1 base from V and 3 bases from J, with 10 bases in between. Germline assignment: CDR1 MNHNS and CDR2 SASEGT. CDR3 size: 15 residues. The CDR3 nucleotides read TGTGCCAGCAGTGAAGTAGCCAGGGGCTACAATGAGCAGTTCTTC. It translates to CASSEVARGYNEQFF.

The chain is built from TRBV4-2 and TRBJ2-6; the D is unclear. The CDR3 consists of 17 residues. Trimming pared 2 bases from V and 0 bases from J, leaving 11 bases between. Germline V gene data show CDR1 as LGHNA and CDR2 as YNFKEQ. This chain's CDR3 is CASSQNSARSGANVLTF. Written as DNA, the CDR3 is TGTGCCAGCAGCCAAAACTCGGCCCGCTCTGGGGCCAACGTCCTGACTTTC.

The chain has TRBV6-5 and TRBJ1-1, with D tentatively TRBD1 (6 bases). The CDR3 is made up of 15 amino acids. Trimming shortened V by 6 bases and J by 1 base, and 15 bases separated the two germline ends. Germline-derived CDR1 and CDR2 are MNHEY and SVGAGI. Here the CDR3 reads CASRRGRQANTEAFF. In nucleotides, the CDR3 is TGTGCCAGCAGGCGCGGGAGACAGGCGAACACTGAAGCTTTCTTT.

The V gene is TRBV4-1, the J gene TRBJ1-5; D remains ambiguous. Per germline, CDR1 MGHRA and CDR2 YSYEKL. V was cut by 4 bases and J by 6 bases, with 13 bases left in between. The CDR3 length is 14 residues. Here the CDR3 DNA reads TGCGCCAGCAGCCTAGTCGATTGGGGTCAGCCCCAGCATTTT. It encodes CASSLVDWGQPQHF.

The V gene is TRBV7-9, the J gene TRBJ1-1, with D perhaps TRBD1 (5 bases). The germline CDR1 and CDR2 sequences are SEHNR and FQNEAQ (reference sequence). The CDR3 consists of 13 residues. V lost 6 bases, J lost 7 bases, and 15 bases lay in between. The CDR3 DNA sequence: TGTGCCAGCAGTTCCTCCGGGGACCTTGAAGCTTTCTTT. Encoded protein: CASSSSGDLEAFF. The full variable domain, its missing parts supplied by reference TRBV7-9 and TRBJ1-1, is DTGVSQNPRHKITKRGQNVTFRCDPISEHNRLYWYRQTLGQGPEFLTYFQNEAQLEKSRLLSDRFSAERPKGSFSTLEIQRTEQGDSAMYLCASSSSGDLEAFFGQGTRLTVV.

This chain connects TRBV30 to TRBJ1-3, with D uncertain. This CDR3 has 13 amino acids. Trimming took off 0 bases at V and 2 bases at J, with 5 bases between the two ends. Germline V gene lookup returns CDR1 GTSNPN and CDR2 SVGIG (reference sequence). CDR3 loop: CAWSVRAGNTIYF. CDR3 DNA: TGTGCCTGGAGTGTACGGGCTGGAAACACCATATATTTT. The variable domain in full, completed from reference TRBV30 and TRBJ1-3, reads SQTIHQWPATLVQPVGSPLSLECTVEGTSNPNLYWYRQAAGRGLQLLFYSVGIGQISSEVPQNLSASRPQDRQFILSSKKLLLSDSGFYLCAWSVRAGNTIYFGEGSWLTVV.

This rearrangement joins TRBV15 to TRBJ1-6; 10 bases line up with TRBD1. The germline CDR1 and CDR2 sequences are LNHNV and YYDKDF (reference sequence). J gave up 7 bases and V 7 bases, and 4 bases lay outside the gene matches. The CDR3 loop spans 14 amino acids. The CDR3 DNA reads as TGTGCCACCAACCGGGACAGGGGAAATTCACCCCTCCACTTT. This gives the protein CATNRDRGNSPLHF.

The V call is TRBV14, the J call TRBJ1-2, with 11 bases identical to TRBD1. CDR3 size: 16 residues. The junction had 12 bases not matched to a gene; V was cut back by 6 bases and J by 6 bases. Germline-derived CDR1 and CDR2 are SGHDN and FVKESK. CDR3 DNA: TGTGCCAGCAGTCGTACCGGGACAGGGGGGAGGAATGGCTACACCTTC. This sequence encodes CASSRTGTGGRNGYTF.

The chain combines TRBV28 with TRBJ1-2, with TRBD1 as a possible D gene (6 bases). Germline V gives CDR1 MDHEN, CDR2 SYDVKM. The CDR3 totals 15 residues. V gave up 6 bases and J gave up 1 base, with 15 bases separating them. CDR3: CASRTRGNLNYGYTF. In DNA form, the CDR3 reads TGTGCCAGCAGAACGAGGGGGAACCTTAACTATGGCTACACCTTC.

The gene calls are TRBV10-2 and TRBJ1-1; D not certain. The CDR3 has 13 residues. The germline V gene encodes CDR1 WSHSY and CDR2 SAAADI. Trimming took off 2 bases at V and 1 base at J, with 5 bases between the two ends. CDR3 protein: CASSERGNTEAFF. The CDR3 DNA is TGCGCCAGCAGTGAGCGGGGGAACACTGAAGCTTTCTTT.

This clone appeared once. The chain links TRBV5-5 to TRBJ2-6; 10 bases fit TRBD1. CDR1 and CDR2 from the germline V gene are SGHKS and YYEKEE (reference sequence). This CDR3 region has 16 residues. The trim removed 5 bases at V and 6 bases at J, leaving 8 bases unmatched. CDR3 coding DNA: TGTGCCAGCAGGACGAGGACAGGGGGGATGGCCAACGTCCTGACTTTC. It encodes CASRTRTGGMANVLTF.

There are a few counts of this clone. The chain recombines TRBV5-1 with TRBJ1-6, with 7 bases fitting TRBD1. Per the germline V gene, CDR1 is SGHRS and CDR2 is YFSETQ. V gave up 4 bases and J gave up 1 base; unmatched junction bases: 5. This CDR3 contains 16 residues. DNA of the CDR3: TGCGCCAGCAGCGCCATACAGGGGTCCTATAATTCACCCCTCCACTTT. It encodes CASSAIQGSYNSPLHF.

V is TRBV7-9 and J is TRBJ2-7; unclear D gene. There are 12 residues in the CDR3. The V gene's germline CDR1 is SEHNR and CDR2 FQNEAQ (reference sequence). Trimming left V 1 base short and J 1 base short, with 2 bases between. The CDR3 coding sequence is TGTGCCAGCAGCTTAGGGTCCTACGAGCAGTACTTC. The encoded protein is CASSLGSYEQYF.

The V call is TRBV7-8, the J call TRBJ2-5, with TRBD1 identical over 7 bases. The CDR3 runs 12 residues. Trimming took 5 bases from V and 5 from J; bases not matched to a gene: 2. In germline, CDR1 is SGHVS, CDR2 FQNEAQ. CDR3 sequence: CASSTGVETQYF. The DNA for the CDR3 is TGTGCCAGCAGCACAGGGGTCGAGACCCAGTACTTC.

The rearrangement links TRBV4-1 to TRBJ1-4, with D possibly TRBD1 on 5 matching bases. V was clipped by 3 bases and J by 5 bases, with 16 bases between them. CDR1 is MGHRA and CDR2 is YSYEKL in the germline V gene. CDR3 length: 16 residues. The chain's CDR3 is CASSHVPGRRNEKLFF. The CDR3 coding sequence is TGCGCCAGCAGCCACGTGCCGGGACGGCGAAATGAAAAACTGTTTTTT.